This TCR beta chain originates from a study of T cells in women clearing cervical HPV infection. Study information: Case blood drawn at lesion detection; control blood after infection cleared.

Libraries were prepared by immunoSEQ multiplex PCR; TCRdb keeps only in-frame clonotypes and omits some of them. The sample totals about 46,000 clones; its top ten clones hold 35% to 45%. This TCR was recovered from a woman aged 18-70 years with a cervical HPV16 infection that either progressed to CIN3+ or cleared (not recorded which). The sample was blood buffy coat.

CDR3 protein: CSARVTSGIENTQYF. The sequenced part of the CDR3 DNA is TGCAGTGCTAGAGTGACTAGCGGGATTGAAAATACG. The rearrangement joins TRBV20-1 to TRBJ2-3, with 11 bases identical to TRBD2. The CDR3 is cut off 3 residues early in the read; its end comes from the germline J gene. Germline V gene sequence: CDR1 DFQATT, CDR2 SNEGSKA (reference sequence). The CDR3 loop spans 15 amino acids. Trimming cost V 1 base and J 7 bases; bases outside gene matches: 7.